Listed here is a single T cell receptor beta chain. The antigen this receptor binds is unknown. Base quality data are lacking; no much larger clone is found one base away. The entry originates in a study of T-cell memory formation after mild COVID-19 (dated by TCRdb to 2020 to 2022). Concerning the study at large: Most TCR sequence clusters were specific to one of the two donors. The cohort was made up of two young adult volunteers, one female and one male, who were previously healthy. In a couple of donors, T-cell clones that expanded and contracted after mild COVID-19 were tracked by sequencing TCRalpha and TCRbeta repertoires over time.

Sequencing instrument: Illumina NovaSeq 6000. TCRalpha and TCRbeta cDNA libraries were constructed by 5'RACE with constant-segment primers, with sample barcodes and unique molecular identifiers being introduced. RNA was extracted from every sample with Trizol reagent. Libraries were amplified in two PCR steps, with a second sample barcode and Illumina TruSeq adapters added in the second step. Libraries were sequenced on an Illumina NovaSeq with 2 x 150 bp paired-end reads. The authors' analysis ran thus. Demultiplexing of reads and collapsing into UMI-guided consensus sequences were performed with migec v1.2.7. Using mixcr v2.1.11, UMI consensuses were aligned to TRA and TRB V and J templates and then assembled into clonotypes. Expanded or contracted clonotypes were those called significant by both edgeR and NoisET, with noise models trained on biological replicates. For edgeR calls, the thresholds were a false discovery rate-adjusted p below 0.01 and a log2 fold-change of 1. As an exploratory analysis of dynamics, max-normalized trajectories of the 1000 most abundant clonotypes were examined by PCA with hierarchical clustering. Separately sequenced CD4+ and CD8+ repertoires were used to assign the CD4 or CD8 phenotype of responding clones. In-frame beta chains were kept once TCRdb had trimmed the public reads at Q25 with fastp and called clones with MiXCR. Rows matching on CDR3 protein sequence are summarized as one entry with the most common DNA and genes. TCRdb's processing, not the authors', yielded these V and J calls. In all, the sample holds 150,000 or so distinct CDR3 sequences, and approximately 10% of those were seen once. Clones ranked in the top ten supply 3.8% of the sample.

The germline V gene sets CDR1 to SGHTA and CDR2 to FQGNSA. The CDR3 starts with the cysteine, ends with the phenylalanine, and has 15 residues. Left in the record is the CDR3 DNA by itself, 45 bases read in frame from the first base. Here V drops 5 bases and J drops 5 bases, and the junction holds 10 bases not matched to any gene. Broader findings and caveats from the paper: The study included only two mild cases, and larger cohorts that include severe cases with pre-infection samples were judged to be necessary. The second-wave clones that peaked on day 37 were not confirmed to be SARS-CoV-2 specific. Contracting CD4+ clones were located mainly in the CM and EM memory subsets, whereas CD8+ clones were found to be enriched in EMRA. The detection of some responding clones in pre-infection memory suggests that pre-existing cross-reactive memory T cells joined the SARS-CoV-2 response. Clones that contracted from day 15 to 85 showed balanced CD4/CD8 phenotypes, whereas a second wave of clones that expanded from day 15 to 37 leaned towards CD4+.

Ficoll-Paque density gradient centrifugation was the method used to isolate PBMCs. The sequenced sample consisted of PBMCs or a T cell subset sorted from them (not recorded which). In this chain, TRBV7-2 is recombined with TRBJ2-5, and 8 bases in between align with TRBD1. The clonotype originates from a man aged 18-30 years who had mild COVID-19 (a few samples of this study predate the infection). The sample titles of this study are shuffled in the database, so cell type and time point are left out; the donor was told from shared clones. The CDR3 protein: CASSKLDRVGETQYF. The DNA reads as follows: TGTGCCAGCAGCAAATTGGACAGGGTAGGCGAGACCCAGTACTTC.